This T cell receptor beta chain emerged from a study of cytotoxic CD8 clonotypes in ibrutinib-treated CLL. Study results and limitations: Clonality went up at ibrutinib response and then declined back toward baseline at progression. Public clonotypes showed up rarely, and on treatment they shrank or held steady.

CDR3 length: 16 residues. From germline, CDR1 is SGHTA and CDR2 FQGNSA. With V trimmed by 1 base and J by 7 bases, 10 bases remained unmatched. Produced via immunoSEQ multiplex PCR; TCRdb's table is partial and in-frame only. Of approximately 120,000 clones listed, around four fifths are singletons. This clone was recorded a few times. Antigen specificity is unknown. The specimen comprised PBMCs, sampled after 24 months of ibrutinib treatment. This TCR was recovered from a human donor with chronic lymphocytic leukemia. This chain links TRBV7-2 with TRBJ2-1; 7 nucleotides agree with TRBD1. This CDR3 reads CASSLVVAGGRNEQFF. In nucleotides, the CDR3 is TGTGCCAGCAGCTTAGTTGTGGCAGGGGGTAGGAATGAGCAGTTCTTC.